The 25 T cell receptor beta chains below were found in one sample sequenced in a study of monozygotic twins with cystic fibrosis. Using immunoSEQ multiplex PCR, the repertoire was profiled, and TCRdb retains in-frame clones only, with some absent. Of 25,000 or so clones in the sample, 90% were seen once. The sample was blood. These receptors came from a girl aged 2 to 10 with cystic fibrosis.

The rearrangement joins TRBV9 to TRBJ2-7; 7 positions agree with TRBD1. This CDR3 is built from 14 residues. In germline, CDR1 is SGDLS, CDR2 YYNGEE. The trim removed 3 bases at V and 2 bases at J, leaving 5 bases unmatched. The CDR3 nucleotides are TGTGCCAGCAGCGCAGGGGACAGCCCCTACGAGCAGTACTTC. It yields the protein CASSAGDSPYEQYF. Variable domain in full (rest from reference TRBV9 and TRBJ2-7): DSGVTQTPKHLITATGQRVTLRCSPRSGDLSVYWYQQSLDQGLQFLIQYYNGEERAKGNILERFSAQQFPDLHSELNLSSLELGDSALYFCASSAGDSPYEQYFGPGTRLTVT.

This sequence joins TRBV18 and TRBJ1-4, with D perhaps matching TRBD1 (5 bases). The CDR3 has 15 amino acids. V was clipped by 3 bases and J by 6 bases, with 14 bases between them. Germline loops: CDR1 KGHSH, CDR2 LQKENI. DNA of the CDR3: TGTGCCAGCTCACCCAAACCGGGACTGGATGAAAAACTGTTTTTT. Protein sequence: CASSPKPGLDEKLFF. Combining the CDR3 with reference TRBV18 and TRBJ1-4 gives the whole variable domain NAGVMQNPRHLVRRRGQEARLRCSPMKGHSHVYWYRQLPEEGLKFMVYLQKENIIDESGMPKERFSAEFPKEGPSILRIQQVVRGDSAAYFCASSPKPGLDEKLFFGSGTQLSVL.

DNA for the CDR3: TGTGCCAGCAGCCAACCACGGGGCGGGGGGGTAGTCGATACGCAGTATTTT. It specifies CASSQPRGGGVVDTQYF. This chain joins TRBV4-2 and TRBJ2-3; 9 bases agree with TRBD2. The CDR3 runs to 17 residues. The J segment lost 6 bases and the V segment lost 2 bases, leaving 12 bases of the junction unmatched. Germline loops: CDR1 LGHNA, CDR2 YNFKEQ.

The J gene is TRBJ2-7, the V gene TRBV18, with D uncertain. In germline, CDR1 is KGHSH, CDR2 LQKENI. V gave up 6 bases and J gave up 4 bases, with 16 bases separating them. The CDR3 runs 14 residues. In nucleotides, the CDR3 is TGTGCCAGCTCGAGTGGTATGTCAGCTTACGAGCAGTACTTC. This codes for CASSSGMSAYEQYF. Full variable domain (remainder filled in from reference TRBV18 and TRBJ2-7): NAGVMQNPRHLVRRRGQEARLRCSPMKGHSHVYWYRQLPEEGLKFMVYLQKENIIDESGMPKERFSAEFPKEGPSILRIQQVVRGDSAAYFCASSSGMSAYEQYFGPGTRLTVT.

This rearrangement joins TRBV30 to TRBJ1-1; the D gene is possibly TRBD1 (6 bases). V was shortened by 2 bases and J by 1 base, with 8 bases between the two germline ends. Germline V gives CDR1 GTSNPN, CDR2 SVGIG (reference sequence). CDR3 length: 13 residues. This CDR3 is CAWSTQGNTEAFF. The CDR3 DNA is TGTGCCTGGAGTACACAGGGGAACACTGAAGCTTTCTTT.

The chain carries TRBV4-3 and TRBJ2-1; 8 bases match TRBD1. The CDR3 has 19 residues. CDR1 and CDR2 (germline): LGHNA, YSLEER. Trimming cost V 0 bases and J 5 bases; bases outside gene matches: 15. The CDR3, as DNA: TGCGCCAGCAGCCAAGACCCAACTCAGGGGGCCATCATAAACAATGAGCAGTTCTTC. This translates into CASSQDPTQGAIINNEQFF.

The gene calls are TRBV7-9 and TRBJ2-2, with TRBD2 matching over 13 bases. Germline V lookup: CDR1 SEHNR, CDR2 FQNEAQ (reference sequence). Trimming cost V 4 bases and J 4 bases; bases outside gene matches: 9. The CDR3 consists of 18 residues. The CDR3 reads CASSSRRLAGGSTGELFF. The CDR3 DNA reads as TGTGCCAGCAGCTCCCGCAGACTAGCGGGGGGCAGCACCGGGGAGCTGTTTTTT. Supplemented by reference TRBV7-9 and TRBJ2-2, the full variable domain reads DTGVSQNPRHKITKRGQNVTFRCDPISEHNRLYWYRQTLGQGPEFLTYFQNEAQLEKSRLLSDRFSAERPKGSFSTLEIQRTEQGDSAMYLCASSSRRLAGGSTGELFFGEGSRLTVL.

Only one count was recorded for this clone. CDR3 sequence (DNA): TGTGCCAGCAGCCACCCAAGTATCAATGAGCAGTTCTTC. It translates to CASSHPSINEQFF. The chain uses TRBV4-2 and TRBJ2-1, with D hard to call. Germline CDR1 reads LGHNA; CDR2 reads YNFKEQ. The CDR3 contains 13 residues. V dropped 3 bases and J dropped 6 bases, with 9 bases sitting between them.

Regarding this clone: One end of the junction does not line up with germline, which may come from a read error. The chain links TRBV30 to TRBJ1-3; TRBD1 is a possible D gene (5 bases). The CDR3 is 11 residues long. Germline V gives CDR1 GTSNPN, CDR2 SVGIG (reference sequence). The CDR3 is CAWSARGRLWF. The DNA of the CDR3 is TGTGCCTGGAGTGCGAGGGGCAGGTTGTGGTTT.

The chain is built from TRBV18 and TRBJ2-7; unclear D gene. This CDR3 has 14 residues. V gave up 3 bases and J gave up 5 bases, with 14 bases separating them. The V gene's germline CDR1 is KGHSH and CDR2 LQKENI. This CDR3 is CASSPARQPNEQYF. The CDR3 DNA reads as TGTGCCAGCTCACCTGCTAGGCAGCCCAACGAGCAGTACTTC. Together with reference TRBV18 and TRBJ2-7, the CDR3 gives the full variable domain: NAGVMQNPRHLVRRRGQEARLRCSPMKGHSHVYWYRQLPEEGLKFMVYLQKENIIDESGMPKERFSAEFPKEGPSILRIQQVVRGDSAAYFCASSPARQPNEQYFGPGTRLTVT.

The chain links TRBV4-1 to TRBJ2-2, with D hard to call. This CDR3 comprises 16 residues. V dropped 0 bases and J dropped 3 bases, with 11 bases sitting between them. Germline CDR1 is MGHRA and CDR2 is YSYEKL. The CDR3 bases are TGCGCCAGCAGCCAAGATTCGGACCGAGACACCGGGGAGCTGTTTTTT. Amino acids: CASSQDSDRDTGELFF.

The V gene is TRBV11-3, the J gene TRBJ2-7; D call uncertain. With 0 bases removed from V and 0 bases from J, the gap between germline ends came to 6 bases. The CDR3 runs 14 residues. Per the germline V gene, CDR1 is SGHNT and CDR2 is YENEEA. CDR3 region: CASSLDHSSYEQYF. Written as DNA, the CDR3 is TGTGCCAGCAGCTTAGATCACAGCTCCTACGAGCAGTACTTC.

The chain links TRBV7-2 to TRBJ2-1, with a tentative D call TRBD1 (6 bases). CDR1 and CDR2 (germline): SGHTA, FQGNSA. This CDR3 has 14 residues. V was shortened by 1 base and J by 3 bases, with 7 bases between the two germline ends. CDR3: CASSLGTVYNEQFF. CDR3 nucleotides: TGTGCCAGCAGCTTAGGGACAGTCTACAATGAGCAGTTCTTC. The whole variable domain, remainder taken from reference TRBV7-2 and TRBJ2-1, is GAGVSQSPSNKVTEKGKDVELRCDPISGHTALYWYRQSLGQGLEFLIYFQGNSAPDKSGLPSDRFSAERTGGSVSTLTIQRTQQEDSAVYLCASSLGTVYNEQFFGPGTRLTVL.

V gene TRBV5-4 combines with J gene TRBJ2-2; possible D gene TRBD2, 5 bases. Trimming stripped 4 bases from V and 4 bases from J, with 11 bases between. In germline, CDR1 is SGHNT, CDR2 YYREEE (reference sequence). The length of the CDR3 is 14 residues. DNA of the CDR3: TGTGCCAGCAGCCCGGGATTGGTCACCGGGGAGCTGTTTTTT. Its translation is CASSPGLVTGELFF.

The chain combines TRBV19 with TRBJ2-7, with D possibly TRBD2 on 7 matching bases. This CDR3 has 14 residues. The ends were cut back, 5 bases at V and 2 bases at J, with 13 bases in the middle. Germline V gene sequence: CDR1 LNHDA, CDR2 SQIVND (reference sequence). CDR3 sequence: CASSGGGAPYEQYF. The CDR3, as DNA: TGTGCCAGTAGTGGAGGGGGGGCACCCTACGAGCAGTACTTC.

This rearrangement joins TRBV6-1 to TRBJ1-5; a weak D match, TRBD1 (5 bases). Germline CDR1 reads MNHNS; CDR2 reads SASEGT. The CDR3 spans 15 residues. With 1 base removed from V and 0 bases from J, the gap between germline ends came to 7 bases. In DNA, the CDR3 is TGTGCCAGCAGTGAAGGGACAATTAGCAATCAGCCCCAGCATTTT. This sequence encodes CASSEGTISNQPQHF.

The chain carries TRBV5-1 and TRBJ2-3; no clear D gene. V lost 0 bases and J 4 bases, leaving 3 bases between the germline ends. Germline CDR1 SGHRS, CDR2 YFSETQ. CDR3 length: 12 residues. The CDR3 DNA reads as TGCGCCAGCAGCTTGGTTTCAGATACGCAGTATTTT. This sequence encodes CASSLVSDTQYF.

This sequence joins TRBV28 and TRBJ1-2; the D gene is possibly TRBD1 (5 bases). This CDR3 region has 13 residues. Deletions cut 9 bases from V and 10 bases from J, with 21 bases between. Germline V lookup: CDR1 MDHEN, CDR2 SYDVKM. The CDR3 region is CASLLETADVYTF. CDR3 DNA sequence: TGTGCCAGTCTCCTAGAGACAGCTGACGTCTACACCTTC.

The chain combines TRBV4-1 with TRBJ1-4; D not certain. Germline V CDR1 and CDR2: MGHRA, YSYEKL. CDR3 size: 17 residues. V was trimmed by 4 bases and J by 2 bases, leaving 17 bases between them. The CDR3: CASSPLEGGLTNEKLFF. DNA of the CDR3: TGCGCCAGCAGCCCCCTAGAGGGAGGTTTGACTAATGAAAAACTGTTTTTT.

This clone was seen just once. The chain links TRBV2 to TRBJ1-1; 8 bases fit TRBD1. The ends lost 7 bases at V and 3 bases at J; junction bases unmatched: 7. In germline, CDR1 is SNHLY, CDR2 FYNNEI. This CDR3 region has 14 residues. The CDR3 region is CASNDRGWDTEAFF. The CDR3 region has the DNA TGTGCCAGCAACGACAGGGGCTGGGACACTGAAGCTTTCTTT.

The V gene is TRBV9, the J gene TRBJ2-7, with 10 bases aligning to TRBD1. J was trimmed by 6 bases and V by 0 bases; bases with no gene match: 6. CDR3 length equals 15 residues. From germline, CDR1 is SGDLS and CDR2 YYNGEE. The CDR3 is CASSVEGTGDSEQYF. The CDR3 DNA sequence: TGTGCCAGCAGCGTAGAAGGGACAGGGGACTCCGAGCAGTACTTC.

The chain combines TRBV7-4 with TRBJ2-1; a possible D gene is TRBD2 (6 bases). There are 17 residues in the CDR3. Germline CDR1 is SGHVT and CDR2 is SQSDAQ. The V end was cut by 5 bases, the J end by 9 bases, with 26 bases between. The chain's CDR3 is CASSPTLLAEGSGEQFF. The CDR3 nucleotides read TGTGCCAGCAGCCCCACCCTACTAGCAGAGGGGTCGGGTGAGCAGTTCTTC.

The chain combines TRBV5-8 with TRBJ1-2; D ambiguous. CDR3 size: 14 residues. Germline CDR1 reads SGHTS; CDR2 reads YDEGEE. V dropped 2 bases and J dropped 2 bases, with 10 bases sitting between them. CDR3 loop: CASSFPYGNYGYTF. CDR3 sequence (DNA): TGTGCCAGCAGCTTCCCTTATGGAAACTATGGCTACACCTTC.

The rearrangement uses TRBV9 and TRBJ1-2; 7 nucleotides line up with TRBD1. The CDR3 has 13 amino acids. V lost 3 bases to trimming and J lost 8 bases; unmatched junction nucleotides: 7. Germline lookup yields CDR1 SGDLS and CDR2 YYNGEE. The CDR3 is CASSADRVRGYTF. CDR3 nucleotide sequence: TGTGCCAGCAGCGCAGACAGGGTTCGGGGCTACACCTTC.

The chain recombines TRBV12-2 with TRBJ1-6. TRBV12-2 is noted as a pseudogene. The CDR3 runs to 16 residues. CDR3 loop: CASRPGPYGEDSPLHF. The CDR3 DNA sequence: TGTGCAAGTCGCCCGGGCCCCTACGGAGAGGATTCACCCCTCCACTTT.